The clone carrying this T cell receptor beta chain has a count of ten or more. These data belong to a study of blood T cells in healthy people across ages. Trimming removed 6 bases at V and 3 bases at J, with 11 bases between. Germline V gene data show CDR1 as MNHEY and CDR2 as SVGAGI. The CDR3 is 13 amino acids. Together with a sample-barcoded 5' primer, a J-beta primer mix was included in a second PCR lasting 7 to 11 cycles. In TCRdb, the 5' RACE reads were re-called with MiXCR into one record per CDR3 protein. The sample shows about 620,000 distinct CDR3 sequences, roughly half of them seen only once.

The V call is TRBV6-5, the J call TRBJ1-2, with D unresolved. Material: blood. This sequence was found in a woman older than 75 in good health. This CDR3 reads CASSPKWDYGYTF. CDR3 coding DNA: TGTGCCAGCAGCCCGAAGTGGGACTATGGCTACACCTTC.